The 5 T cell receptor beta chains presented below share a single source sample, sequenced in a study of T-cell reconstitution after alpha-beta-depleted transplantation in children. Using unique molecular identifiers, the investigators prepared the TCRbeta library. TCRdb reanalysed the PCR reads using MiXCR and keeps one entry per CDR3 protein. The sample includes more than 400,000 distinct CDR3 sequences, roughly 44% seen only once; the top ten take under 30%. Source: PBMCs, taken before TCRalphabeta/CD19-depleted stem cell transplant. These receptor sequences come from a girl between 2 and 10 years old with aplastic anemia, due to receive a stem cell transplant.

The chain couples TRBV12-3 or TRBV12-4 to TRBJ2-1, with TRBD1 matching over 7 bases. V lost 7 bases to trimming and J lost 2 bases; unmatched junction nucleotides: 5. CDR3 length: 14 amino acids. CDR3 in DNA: TGTGCCAGCACCCGGACAGGCACCTACAATGAGCAGTTCTTC. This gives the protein CASTRTGTYNEQFF.

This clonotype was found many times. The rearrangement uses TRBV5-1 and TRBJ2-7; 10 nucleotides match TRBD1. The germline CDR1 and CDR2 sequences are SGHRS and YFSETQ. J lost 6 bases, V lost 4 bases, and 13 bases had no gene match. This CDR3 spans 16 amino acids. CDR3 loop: CASSLSVSGQGSEQYF. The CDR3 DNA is TGCGCCAGCAGCCTGTCCGTCTCGGGACAGGGGTCCGAGCAGTACTTC. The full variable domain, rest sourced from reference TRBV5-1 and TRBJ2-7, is KAGVTQTPRYLIKTRGQQVTLSCSPISGHRSVSWYQQTPGQGLQFLFEYFSETQRNKGNFPGRFSGRQFSNSRSEMNVSTLELGDSALYLCASSLSVSGQGSEQYFGPGTRLTVT.

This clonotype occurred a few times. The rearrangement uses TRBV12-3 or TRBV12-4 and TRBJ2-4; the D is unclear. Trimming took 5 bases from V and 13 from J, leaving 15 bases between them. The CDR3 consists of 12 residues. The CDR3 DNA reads TGTGCCAGCAGTCCCAGTTCAATACTGCAGTACTTC. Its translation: CASSPSSILQYF.

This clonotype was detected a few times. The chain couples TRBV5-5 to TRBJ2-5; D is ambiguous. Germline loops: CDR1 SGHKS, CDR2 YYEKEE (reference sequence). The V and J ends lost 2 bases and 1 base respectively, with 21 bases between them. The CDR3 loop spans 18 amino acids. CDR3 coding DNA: TGTGCCAGCAGCTTTTCGCTTCAGGCAGGACCTATCCAAGAGACCCAGTACTTC. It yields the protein CASSFSLQAGPIQETQYF.

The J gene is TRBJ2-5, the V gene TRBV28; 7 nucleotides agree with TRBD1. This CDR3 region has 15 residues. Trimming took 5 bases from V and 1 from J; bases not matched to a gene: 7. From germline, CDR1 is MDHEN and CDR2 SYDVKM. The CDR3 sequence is CASSLPTGFQETQYF. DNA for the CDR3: TGTGCCAGCAGTCTCCCGACAGGGTTCCAAGAGACCCAGTACTTC. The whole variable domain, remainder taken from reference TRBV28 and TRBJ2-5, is DVKVTQSSRYLVKRTGEKVFLECVQDMDHENMFWYRQDPGLGLRLIYFSYDVKMKEKGDIPEGYSVSREKKERFSLILESASTNQTSMYLCASSLPTGFQETQYFGPGTRLLVL.